Listed below are T cell receptor beta chains from one sample, sequenced in a study of CD8+ T cells in alopecia areata. Data came from immunoSEQ multiplex PCR; TCRdb stores just in-frame clones and leaves some out. The top ten hold about 10% of the sample, which has approximately 130,000 clones, less than 50% seen once. What was sequenced was NKG2D-low CD8+ T cells sorted from blood. Receptors originate from a human donor with alopecia areata. Both conserved end residues are part of each CDR3. A D gene is named only where the DNA matches it firmly. Only part of the rows carry a size: once, few, many, or a class if the clone is expanded.

-	-	TRBJ1-1	TRBV7-3	CASSLNGGREAFF	TGTGCCAGCAGCTTAAATGGCGGACGCGAAGCTTTCTTT
few	-	TRBJ2-1	TRBV27	CASRGTSPIDEQFF	TGTGCCAGCAGAGGGACATCGCCAATCGATGAGCAGTTCTTC
-	-	TRBJ2-5	TRBV29-1	CSVDPAVQETQYF	TGCAGCGTTGACCCGGCAGTCCAAGAGACCCAGTACTTC
once	-	TRBJ2-7	TRBV27	CASSLVATGEQYF	TGTGCCAGCAGTTTAGTAGCCACGGGGGAGCAGTACTTC
-	-	TRBJ2-1	TRBV28	CASSPLQGNEQFF	TGTGCCAGCAGTCCCCTTCAGGGAAATGAGCAGTTCTTC
-	-	TRBJ2-7	TRBV13	CASSLLAKVGEQYF	TGTGCCAGCAGCTTACTAGCTAAGGTAGGCGAGCAGTACTTC
few	-	TRBJ1-1	TRBV9	CASSVSGAEAFF	TGTGCCAGCAGCGTAAGTGGCGCTGAAGCTTTCTTT
-	-	TRBJ1-2	TRBV29-1	CSVRDDYGYTF	TGCAGCGTGAGGGATGACTATGGCTACACCTTC
-	-	TRBJ2-5	TRBV30	CAWSNLKKTQYF	TGTGCCTGGAGTAACTTAAAGAAGACCCAGTACTTC
-	TRBD1	TRBJ1-2	TRBV30	CAWSGQGAHGYTF	TGTGCCTGGAGTGGTCAGGGGGCGCATGGCTACACCTTC
-	-	TRBJ2-3	TRBV29-1	CSVPGGPDTQYF	TGCAGCGTCCCCGGAGGCCCAGATACGCAGTATTTT
-	-	TRBJ2-2	TRBV7-9	CASSPIGGTGELFF	TGTGCCAGCAGTCCGATAGGCGGCACCGGGGAGCTGTTTTTT
-	-	TRBJ2-5	TRBV29-1	CSVGGLDRTTEGTQYF	TGCAGCGTCGGAGGGTTAGACAGGACCACAGAAGGGACCCAGTACTTC
-	-	TRBJ1-1	TRBV30	CAWSVDTNTEAFF	TGTGCCTGGAGTGTGGATACGAACACTGAAGCTTTCTTT
-	-	TRBJ1-2	TRBV27	CASSLLGPPNGYTF	TGTGCCAGCAGTTTATTAGGGCCCCCCAATGGCTACACCTTC
-	-	TRBJ1-1	TRBV29-1	CSVEGGDTEAFF	TGCAGCGTAGAGGGGGGGGATACTGAAGCTTTCTTT
once	-	TRBJ2-7	TRBV7-9	CAWGDDYEQYF	TGTGCTTGGGGGGACGACTACGAGCAGTACTTC
few	TRBD2	TRBJ2-2	TRBV30	CAWSSREGDTGELFF	TGTGCCTGGAGTTCGCGGGAGGGGGACACCGGGGAGCTGTTTTTT
-	-	TRBJ2-2	TRBV6-5	CASKSPGELFF	TGTGCCAGCAAGTCTCCCGGGGAGCTGTTTTTT
-	-	TRBJ2-4	TRBV29-1	CSVEWRVEDGLAKNIQYF	TGCAGCGTTGAATGGAGAGTCGAAGACGGCCTAGCCAAAAACATTCAGTACTTC
-	-	TRBJ2-7	TRBV28	CASIGAGEVEQYF	TGTGCCAGCATAGGGGCAGGGGAAGTCGAGCAGTACTTC
few	TRBD2	TRBJ2-7	TRBV29-1	CSVELLAGRYGEQYF	TGCAGCGTTGAACTGCTAGCGGGAAGGTATGGCGAGCAGTACTTC
-	-	TRBJ2-5	TRBV5-6	CASSLGGTAETQYF	TGTGCCAGCAGCTTGGGCGGGACCGCAGAGACCCAGTACTTC
-	-	TRBJ1-2	TRBV29-1	CSLYSDSLFGYTF	TGCAGCCTCTACTCGGACAGTCTCTTTGGCTACACCTTC
-	-	TRBJ1-1	TRBV25-1	CASSDGSFYEAFF	TGTGCCAGCAGTGACGGGAGTTTTTATGAAGCTTTCTTT
once	TRBD1	TRBJ2-7	TRBV27	CASQGAHYEQYF	TGTGCCAGCCAGGGGGCACACTACGAGCAGTACTTC
few	-	TRBJ2-7	TRBV5-5	CASSLGQALEQYF	TGTGCCAGCAGCTTGGGACAGGCGTTGGAGCAGTACTTC
few	-	TRBJ2-5	TRBV29-1	CSVEHRQGRETQYF	TGCAGCGTTGAACACCGGCAGGGGAGAGAGACCCAGTACTTC
-	-	TRBJ2-5	TRBV4-1	CASSQSSGGQETQYF	TGCGCCAGCAGCCAATCGTCTGGGGGGCAAGAGACCCAGTACTTC
-	TRBD2	TRBJ2-1	TRBV29-1	CSGYSGLAGGEQAYNEQFF	TGCAGCGGATATTCGGGGCTAGCGGGAGGGGAGCAAGCCTACAATGAGCAGTTCTTC
-	-	TRBJ2-1	TRBV4-1	CASSQDDYLDEQFF	TGCGCCAGCAGCCAAGATGATTACCTCGATGAGCAGTTCTTC
-	-	TRBJ2-5	TRBV29-1	CSVFSGMGRETQYF	TGCAGCGTTTTTTCAGGGATGGGACGAGAGACCCAGTACTTC
-	-	TRBJ2-7	TRBV29-1	CSVESAGENEQYF	TGCAGCGTTGAATCGGCAGGGGAAAACGAGCAGTACTTC
-	-	TRBJ1-5	TRBV30	CAWSAGVGNQPQHF	TGTGCCTGGAGTGCCGGGGTTGGCAATCAGCCCCAGCATTTT
-	-	TRBJ1-2	TRBV29-1	CSVVSSGDRGRGYTF	TGCAGCGTGGTTTCATCCGGGGACCGGGGGCGCGGCTACACCTTC
-	-	TRBJ2-2	TRBV11-2	CASSLEFRGELFF	TGTGCCAGCAGCTTAGAATTCCGCGGGGAGCTGTTTTTT
-	TRBD1	TRBJ2-5	TRBV5-1	CASSFGLGQQETQYF	TGCGCCAGCAGCTTTGGATTGGGACAGCAAGAGACCCAGTACTTC
-	-	TRBJ1-1	TRBV30	CAWRSGHENTEAFF	TGTGCCTGGAGATCTGGACACGAGAACACTGAAGCTTTCTTT
-	-	TRBJ1-6	TRBV29-1	CSVAEGGNSPLHF	TGCAGCGTTGCCGAGGGAGGTAATTCACCCCTCCACTTT
-	-	TRBJ2-7	TRBV9	CASSTSGAPHYEQYF	TGTGCCAGCAGCACCTCGGGGGCCCCACACTACGAGCAGTACTTC
-	-	TRBJ2-5	TRBV4-3	CASSVGVQETQYF	TGCGCCAGCAGTGTGGGAGTCCAAGAGACCCAGTACTTC
-	TRBD2	TRBJ2-3	TRBV7-3	CASSSRISGDDTQYF	TGTGCCAGCAGCTCCCGCATTAGCGGGGATGATACGCAGTATTTT
few	-	TRBJ1-1	TRBV30	CAWSHAEAFF	TGTGCCTGGAGTCACGCTGAAGCTTTCTTT
few	-	TRBJ1-5	TRBV27	CASSLVGSNQPQHF	TGTGCCAGCAGTTTGGTTGGGAGCAATCAGCCCCAGCATTTT
-	-	TRBJ2-7	TRBV5-6	CASSLWTYEQYF	TGTGCCAGCAGCTTGTGGACTTACGAGCAGTACTTC
-	TRBD1	TRBJ1-2	TRBV30	CAWSVFGTDGYTF	TGTGCCTGGAGTGTATTCGGGACAGATGGCTACACCTTC
-	TRBD2	TRBJ2-7	TRBV28	CASSFAGDWEQYF	TGTGCCAGCAGTTTTGCGGGAGATTGGGAGCAGTACTTC
-	TRBD2	TRBJ2-7	TRBV29-1	CSGWAGDEQYF	TGCAGCGGCTGGGCGGGGGACGAGCAGTACTTC
-	TRBD2	TRBJ2-7	TRBV13	CASSSKGLAGPAGDEQYF	TGTGCCAGCAGTTCAAAGGGACTAGCGGGGCCCGCTGGGGACGAGCAGTACTTC
-	TRBD1	TRBJ2-5	TRBV6-6	CASRTTQGSGETQYF	TGTGCCAGCAGAACAACACAGGGGAGTGGAGAGACCCAGTACTTC
-	TRBD1	TRBJ1-2	TRBV30	CAWSVLGGADGYTF	TGTGCCTGGAGTGTGTTAGGGGGCGCGGATGGCTACACCTTC
-	TRBD1	TRBJ1-6	TRBV9	CASSVETGGNSPLHF	TGTGCCAGCAGCGTAGAGACAGGGGGGAATTCACCCCTCCACTTT
few	-	TRBJ1-1	TRBV16	CASSQESGGTEAFF	TGTGCCAGCAGCCAAGAATCGGGGGGCACTGAAGCTTTCTTT
-	-	TRBJ2-1	TRBV29-1	CSVGLRGREQFF	TGCAGCGTCGGCCTCCGGGGGCGTGAGCAGTTCTTC
-	TRBD2	TRBJ2-1	TRBV29-1	CSVGGLATYNEQFF	TGCAGCGTCGGGGGACTAGCAACGTACAATGAGCAGTTCTTC